This is a list of T cell receptor beta chains from one sample in a study of response to subunit inactivated influenza vaccine. One entry per CDR3 protein results from TCRdb running MiXCR on the RT-PCR reads. The data show more than 200,000 distinct CDR3 sequences, 12% seen once. Material: non-naive T cells sorted from PBMCs, obtained roughly 2 weeks before vaccination. The origin of the receptors is a man in his forties or fifties who received an inactivated influenza vaccine. Both conserved end residues are part of each CDR3. The D gene is left open where the match is weak. Size tells how often a clone was seen (once, few, many) or the class of an expanded clone, and some rows leave it out.

TRBV25-1	TRBJ1-1	.	.	TGTGCCAGCAGCAGACGCATGAACACTGAAGCTTTCTTT	CASSRRMNTEAFF
TRBV14	TRBJ1-3	few	.	TGTGCCAGCAGCCAATGGGGGGCTACTGGAAACACCATATATTTT	CASSQWGATGNTIYF
TRBV20-1	TRBJ2-2	few	.	TGCAGTGCTTCCCGCCCCGACGGGGAGCTGTTTTTT	CSASRPDGELFF
TRBV5-1	TRBJ1-1	many	.	TGCGCCAGCAGCTTGGTCCAAGGGGCCCCTGAAGCTTTCTTT	CASSLVQGAPEAFF
TRBV7-6	TRBJ2-1	many	.	TGTGCCAGCAGCTCCGGGCAGGGGGGCTACAATGAGCAGTTCTTC	CASSSGQGGYNEQFF
TRBV6-5	TRBJ2-1	.	.	TGTGCCAGCAGTCCGGACAGCAATGAGCAGTTCTTC	CASSPDSNEQFF
TRBV2	TRBJ2-3	few	.	TGTGCCAGCCAAAAGGGGGGGCTAGCTGGCACAGATACGCAGTATTTT	CASQKGGLAGTDTQYF
TRBV5-1	TRBJ2-5	few	TRBD1	TGCGCCAGCAGCAACACAGGGGTCCAAGAGACCCAGTACTTC	CASSNTGVQETQYF
TRBV27	TRBJ1-4	few	.	TGTGCCAGCAGTGCCGGACGGAGACTTAATGAAAAACTGTTTTTT	CASSAGRRLNEKLFF
TRBV6-2/TRBV6-3	TRBJ2-1	.	.	TGTGCCAGCAGTTCCTTACTACTAGGCTCCTACAATGAGCAGTTCTTC	CASSSLLLGSYNEQFF
TRBV5-1	TRBJ2-5	.	.	TGCGCCAGCAGCTTGGCCGAAGGGATCCAAGAGACCCAGTACTTC	CASSLAEGIQETQYF
TRBV10-3	TRBJ2-3	many	.	TGTGCCATCAGTGGACTAGAGCAAGGCGGGTATACGCAGTATTTT	CAISGLEQGGYTQYF
TRBV7-6	TRBJ2-1	.	TRBD2	TGTGCCAGCAGCCGGGTGGGGACTAGCGGGAGTGTTGCCTACAATGAGCAGTTCTTC	CASSRVGTSGSVAYNEQFF
TRBV4-2	TRBJ1-5	many	.	TGTGCCAGCAGCCAAACCAGCAATCAGCCCCAGCATTTT	CASSQTSNQPQHF
TRBV12-3/TRBV12-4	TRBJ2-1	few	.	TGTGCCAGCAGGGACCCGGGACTGAGCTCCTACAATGAGCAGTTCTTC	CASRDPGLSSYNEQFF
TRBV20-1	TRBJ2-5	many	.	TGCAGTGCTAGAGATTTGCCAGGGATTATGGAGACCCAGTACTTC	CSARDLPGIMETQYF
TRBV7-2	TRBJ2-7	few	TRBD2	TGTGCCAGCACCCCGGGACTAGGGCACGAGCAGTACTTC	CASTPGLGHEQYF
TRBV20-1	TRBJ2-7	.	.	TGCAGTGCATCAGGGTTAGCCTACGAGCAGTACTTC	CSASGLAYEQYF
TRBV6-2/TRBV6-3	TRBJ2-7	.	.	TGTGCCAGCAGTACTCTTCAACCCGACAGGAGCTACGAGCAGTACTTC	CASSTLQPDRSYEQYF
TRBV5-1	TRBJ1-6	few	.	TGCGCCAGCAGCTCCCGGGCCCTCACCCCCGCCTATAATTCACCCCTCCACTTT	CASSSRALTPAYNSPLHF
TRBV5-3	TRBJ2-6	.	TRBD1	TGTGCCAGCGGTGACAGGGCCTTATACTCTGGGGCCAACGTCCTGACTTTC	CASGDRALYSGANVLTF
TRBV20-1	TRBJ2-7	many	TRBD1	TGCAGTGCTAGAAAAACCGGGACAGTTTACGAGCAGTACTTC	CSARKTGTVYEQYF
TRBV2	TRBJ1-1	many	.	TGTGCCAGCAGTGAAGCGCAGCTGACCACTGAAGCTTTCTTT	CASSEAQLTTEAFF
TRBV7-8	TRBJ1-2	few	.	TGTGCCAGCAGCTCCAACAGTAACTATGGCTACACCTTC	CASSSNSNYGYTF
TRBV2	TRBJ1-4	few	TRBD1	TGTGCCAGCAGAGACAGGACAGGGGTTGAGGAACTGTTTTTT	CASRDRTGVEELFF
TRBV3-1	TRBJ2-7	many	.	TGTGCCAGCAGCCAAGATCCCTGGAGGGACTCCTACGAGCAGTACTTC	CASSQDPWRDSYEQYF
TRBV9	TRBJ2-5	.	.	TGTGCCAGCAGCGTAGCGGCTACCCAAGAGACCCAGTACTTC	CASSVAATQETQYF
TRBV30	TRBJ1-5	few	.	TGTGCCTGGAGTGAGGGAGGAAATAGCAATCAGCCCCAGCATTTT	CAWSEGGNSNQPQHF
TRBV7-9	TRBJ1-4	many	.	TGTGCCAGCAGCTCCAGGGCAACTAATGAAAAACTGTTTTTT	CASSSRATNEKLFF
TRBV7-2	TRBJ1-1	many	.	TGTGCCAGCAGCTCCCGAATGGACACTGAAGCTTTCTTT	CASSSRMDTEAFF
TRBV3-1	TRBJ2-1	few	.	TGTGCCAGCAGTATTTTCAACAATGAGCAGTTCTTC	CASSIFNNEQFF
TRBV20-1	TRBJ2-1	many	.	TGCAGTGCTAGACTAGATTACGAGCAGTTCTTC	CSARLDYEQFF
TRBV11-1	TRBJ2-7	.	.	TGTGCCAGCAGCCTCCGGGACTGGAGCTACGAGCAGTACTTC	CASSLRDWSYEQYF
TRBV4-2	TRBJ2-2	.	.	TGTGCCAGCAGCCAAGATCGGCTAAGGGAGCTGTTTTTT	CASSQDRLRELFF
TRBV14	TRBJ2-1	few	.	TGTGCCAGCAGCAACCCAGGGGGGGACAATGAGCAGTTCTTC	CASSNPGGDNEQFF
TRBV12-3/TRBV12-4	TRBJ1-2	many	TRBD1	TGTGCCAGCATGACAGGGACTAACTATGGCTACACCTTC	CASMTGTNYGYTF
TRBV11-2	TRBJ1-2	many	.	TGTGCCAGCAGCTTAGTAGGGACTGACTATGGCTACACCTTC	CASSLVGTDYGYTF
TRBV5-1	TRBJ2-7	many	TRBD1	TGCGCCAGCATGTCCGGGACAGGGGCTTACGAGCAGTACTTC	CASMSGTGAYEQYF
TRBV15	TRBJ2-7	.	.	TGTGCCACCAGCAGGGGGGAGTACGAGCAGTACTTC	CATSRGEYEQYF
TRBV7-9	TRBJ2-7	.	.	TGTGCCAGCAGCTTAGCCATACGCTACGAGCAGTACTTC	CASSLAIRYEQYF
TRBV12-3/TRBV12-4	TRBJ1-1	few	.	TGTGCCAGCAGTTTCGGGCCCAGTAGAACTGAAGCTTTCTTT	CASSFGPSRTEAFF
TRBV5-6	TRBJ2-5	.	.	TGTGCCAGCAGCACCGGGCCCCCCGGGGAGACCCAGTACTTC	CASSTGPPGETQYF
TRBV20-1	TRBJ2-3	few	.	TGCAGTGCTAAACCTCGGAAGCTTAGCACAGATACGCAGTATTTT	CSAKPRKLSTDTQYF
TRBV7-9	TRBJ2-3	.	.	TGTGCCAGCAGCTTCAGAGGGACTCACCTTAGCGCAGATACGCAGTATTTT	CASSFRGTHLSADTQYF
TRBV20-1	TRBJ2-7	few	.	TGCAGCCTACGGAGGGGACCTTACGAGCAGTACTTC	CSLRRGPYEQYF
TRBV11-3	TRBJ2-1	.	.	TGTGCCAGCAGCTTATTCTCGGACCACTACAATGAGCAGTTCTTC	CASSLFSDHYNEQFF
TRBV21-1	TRBJ1-5	.	.	TGTGCCAGCAGCCCAAGACCGTACAATCAGCCCCAGCATTTT	CASSPRPYNQPQHF
TRBV6-1	TRBJ1-5	few	TRBD1	TGTGCCAGCAGTAAAAACGGACAGGGGGGAAATCAGCCCCAGCATTTT	CASSKNGQGGNQPQHF
TRBV9	TRBJ2-1	once	TRBD2	TGTGCCAGCAGCCTAAAGACTAGCGGTGGGGATAATGAGCAGTTCTTC	CASSLKTSGGDNEQFF
TRBV7-9	TRBJ2-7	.	.	TGTGCCAGCAGCTTAGTAAGGGCGGAAGCCTACGAGCAGTACTTC	CASSLVRAEAYEQYF
TRBV27	TRBJ2-7	.	TRBD2	TGTGCCAGCAGTTTATCGCGCGGGAGCTCCTACGAGCAGTACTTC	CASSLSRGSSYEQYF
TRBV9	TRBJ2-7	.	TRBD2	TGTGCCAGCAAAGTAATGGCGGGAGTGGACGAGCAGTACTTC	CASKVMAGVDEQYF
TRBV28	TRBJ2-1	few	TRBD1	TGTGCCAGCCTCCGGGACAGGGACCACAATGAGCAGTTCTTC	CASLRDRDHNEQFF
TRBV10-3	TRBJ2-2	many	.	TGTGCCATCAGTGAAGGGGGCACCGGGGAGCTGTTTTTT	CAISEGGTGELFF